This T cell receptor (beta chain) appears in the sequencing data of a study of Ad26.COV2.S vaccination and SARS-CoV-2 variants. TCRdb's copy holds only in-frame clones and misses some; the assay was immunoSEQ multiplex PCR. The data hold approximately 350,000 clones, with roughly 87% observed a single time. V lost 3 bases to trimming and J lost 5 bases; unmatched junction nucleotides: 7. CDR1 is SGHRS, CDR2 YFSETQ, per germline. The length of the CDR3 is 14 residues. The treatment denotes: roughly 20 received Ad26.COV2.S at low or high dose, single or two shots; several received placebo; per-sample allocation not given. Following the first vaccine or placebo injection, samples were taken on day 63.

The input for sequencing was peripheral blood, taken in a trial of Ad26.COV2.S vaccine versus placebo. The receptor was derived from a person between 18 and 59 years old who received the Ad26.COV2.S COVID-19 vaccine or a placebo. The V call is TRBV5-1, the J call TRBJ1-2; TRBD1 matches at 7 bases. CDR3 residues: CASSSTGLEYGYTF. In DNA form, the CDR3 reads TGCGCCAGCAGCTCGACAGGGTTGGAGTATGGCTACACCTTC.